One and the same sample provided the 5 T cell receptor beta chains below, sequenced in a study of CXCR3-negative and CXCR3-positive naive CD8 T cells. In preparing the TRB cDNA libraries, 5' RACE with UMI labels was used. TCRdb reanalyzed the 5' RACE reads and collapses them to one entry per CDR3 protein, without DNA. The sample table includes about 63,000 distinct CDR3 sequences. For these receptors, no antigen is known. General study findings and limits: When CXCR3-positive naive cells were set against CXCR3-negative naive cells, the former had more hydrophobic TRB CDR3s.

The sequencing input was naive CXCR3+ CD8+ T cells from blood. Sample subset: CD45RO-CCR7+CD27+CD95- naive CD8+ T cells expressing CXCR3 (TNR3+). These receptors originate from a human donor in good health. Some clones in this sample may be carry-over from other donors' samples.

The chain employs TRBV6-9 and TRBJ2-7; the TCRdb D gene call, TRBD1, has no DNA to confirm it. This CDR3 has 17 amino acids. Germline V CDR1 and CDR2: MNHGY, SVAAGI. The CDR3 protein is CASSRGTGEWGSYEQYF.

The J gene is TRBJ2-4, the V gene TRBV20-1. CDR1 is DFQATT, CDR2 SNEGSKA, per germline (reference sequence). This CDR3 contains 15 residues. The chain's CDR3 is CSARDIAIGENIQYF.

The rearrangement links TRBV7-8 to TRBJ2-2; without DNA, the TCRdb call of TRBD1 cannot be checked. This CDR3 is 15 amino acids long. The V gene's germline CDR1 is SGHVS and CDR2 FQNEAQ. The CDR3 is CASSYWTGSDGELFF.

V gene TRBV4-3 combines with J gene TRBJ1-1. The CDR3 is 13 residues long. The V gene's germline CDR1 is LGHNA and CDR2 YSLEER. CDR3 residues: CASSEEGYTEAFF.

CDR3 in amino acids: CASSYYRDRVGPYEQYF. The gene calls are TRBV7-2 and TRBJ2-7; the D gene TCRdb calls, TRBD1, cannot be checked with no DNA. The CDR3 has 17 amino acids. Germline V gene data show CDR1 as SGHTA and CDR2 as FQGNSA.